This T cell receptor beta chain was captured by sequencing in a study of T-cell memory formation after mild COVID-19. Study-wide context: For the most part, TCR clusters were specific to one donor. Overall study results and limits: Unconfirmed was the SARS-CoV-2 specificity of second-wave clones that peaked on day 37.

On this clonotype itself: Its target is unknown.

TCRdb processed the 5' RACE reads anew with MiXCR; each CDR3 protein has one entry. The data hold some 300,000 distinct CDR3 sequences, with 20% to 25% observed a single time. What was sequenced was PBMCs or a T cell subset sorted from them (not recorded which). The sequence came from a man between 18 and 29 years old who had mild COVID-19 (a few samples of this study predate the infection). Cell type and time point are not known.

This CDR3 is CASSRRQGMRYGYTF. The CDR3 DNA follows: TGTGCCAGCAGTCGAAGACAGGGGATGCGGTATGGCTACACCTTC. This chain links TRBV5-6 with TRBJ1-2; 8 bases match TRBD1. V shed 5 bases, J shed 5 bases, and the junction held 11 bases outside the gene matches. The germline V gene has CDR1 SGHDT and CDR2 YYEEEE. This CDR3 spans 15 amino acids.